A single sample gave rise to the 27 T cell receptor beta chains below, sequenced in a study of cytomegalovirus exposure and HLA in healthy donors. Data came from immunoSEQ multiplex PCR; TCRdb stores just in-frame clones and leaves some out. The profile shows about 130,000 clones, roughly 89% of them singletons. The sample comprised PBMCs. Receptors originate from a young woman in good health and CMV-seropositive.

This clone has just one count. The rearrangement joins TRBV7-2 to TRBJ1-4; TRBD1 is a possible D gene (5 bases). Trimming left V 4 bases short and J 6 bases short, with 12 bases between. CDR1 is SGHTA, CDR2 FQGNSA, per germline. This CDR3 is 14 amino acids long. The DNA of the CDR3 is TGTGCCAGCAGCTCAGGGCCCATCGATGAAAAACTGTTTTTT. It codes for CASSSGPIDEKLFF.

V usage is TRBV2 and J usage is TRBJ1-1; weak D call: TRBD1 (5 bases). This CDR3 contains 13 residues. Germline-derived CDR1 and CDR2 are SNHLY and FYNNEI. V was cut by 6 bases and J by 7 bases, with 15 bases left in between. Here the CDR3 DNA reads TGTGCCAGCAGACAAGGGCTTACAGGTGAAGCTTTCTTT. This sequence encodes CASRQGLTGEAFF.

The V and J genes are TRBV10-2 and TRBJ1-2, with D unresolved. The CDR3 has 13 amino acids. Per the germline V gene, CDR1 is WSHSY and CDR2 is SAAADI. V lost 6 bases and J lost 4, with 12 bases in between. This chain's CDR3 is CASSGQRAYGYTF. CDR3 DNA: TGCGCCAGCAGCGGCCAGAGGGCCTATGGCTACACCTTC.

In this sample, this clone turned up a few times. Other DNA variants within this sample encode the same CDR3. J is TRBJ2-7 and V is TRBV30, with D perhaps matching TRBD2 (5 bases). The CDR3 spans 13 residues. The germline V and J ends were trimmed by 0 bases and 0 bases, with 6 bases remaining between them. The germline CDR1 and CDR2 sequences are GTSNPN and SVGIG (reference sequence). The CDR3 DNA reads TGTGCCTGGAGTGTAGGAGGCTCCTACGAGCAGTACTTC. As protein: CAWSVGGSYEQYF.

This chain joins TRBV30 and TRBJ1-1, with TRBD1 matching over 12 bases. The CDR3 runs to 16 residues. CDR1 GTSNPN and CDR2 SVGIG come from the germline V gene (reference sequence). Trimming cost V 2 bases and J 4 bases; bases outside gene matches: 8. CDR3 in amino acids: CAWSTGTGGYVTEAFF. The DNA for the CDR3 is TGTGCCTGGAGTACGGGGACAGGGGGCTATGTCACTGAAGCTTTCTTT.

Written as DNA, the CDR3 is TGTGCCAGCAGCCCACCCTTGAGGGCTGAAGCTTTCTTT. Amino acids: CASSPPLRAEAFF. The rearrangement uses TRBV16 and TRBJ1-1; no definite D call. Germline V gene lookup returns CDR1 KGHSY and CDR2 FQNENV. CDR3 size: 13 residues. V lost 4 bases and J 6 bases, leaving 12 bases between the germline ends.

The CDR3 here is CASSFLARLNTEAFF. The CDR3 DNA reads TGTGCCAGCAGTTTCTTAGCCCGGTTAAACACTGAAGCTTTCTTT. The V gene is TRBV28, the J gene TRBJ1-1; D ambiguous. CDR1 and CDR2 (germline): MDHEN, SYDVKM. The CDR3 runs 15 residues. V dropped 3 bases and J dropped 2 bases, with 13 bases sitting between them.

This clone turned up a few times. This chain connects TRBV5-1 to TRBJ2-7; D not resolved. Germline-derived CDR1 and CDR2 are SGHRS and YFSETQ. This CDR3 comprises 13 residues. Trimming removed 0 bases from V and 3 bases from J, with 7 bases in between. The CDR3 DNA is TGCGCCAGCAGCTTGGCCTTGTTCTACGAGCAGTACTTC. This sequence encodes CASSLALFYEQYF.

The rearrangement uses TRBV7-2 and TRBJ2-5; 15 bases align to TRBD2. V trimming: 0 bases; J trimming: 0 bases; junction bases outside the gene matches: 8. The CDR3 is made up of 20 amino acids. Germline assignment: CDR1 SGHTA and CDR2 FQGNSA. This chain's CDR3 is CASSLAWTSGGAGYQETQYF. CDR3 nucleotide sequence: TGTGCCAGCAGCTTAGCCTGGACTAGCGGGGGGGCGGGATACCAAGAGACCCAGTACTTC. Full variable domain (missing parts from reference TRBV7-2 and TRBJ2-5): GAGVSQSPSNKVTEKGKDVELRCDPISGHTALYWYRQSLGQGLEFLIYFQGNSAPDKSGLPSDRFSAERTGGSVSTLTIQRTQQEDSAVYLCASSLAWTSGGAGYQETQYFGPGTRLLVL.

The CDR3 nucleotides read TGCGCCAGCAGCTTGGACGGGACAGGGATGGTACAGCCCCAGCATTTT. This codes for CASSLDGTGMVQPQHF. The chain employs TRBV5-1 and TRBJ1-5; TRBD1 aligns across 9 bases. V lost 0 bases and J lost 7; bases outside the gene matches: 8. CDR1 and CDR2 (germline): SGHRS, YFSETQ. This CDR3 comprises 16 residues. Based on the CDR3 plus reference TRBV5-1 and TRBJ1-5, the full variable domain is KAGVTQTPRYLIKTRGQQVTLSCSPISGHRSVSWYQQTPGQGLQFLFEYFSETQRNKGNFPGRFSGRQFSNSRSEMNVSTLELGDSALYLCASSLDGTGMVQPQHFGDGTRLSIL.

On this clone itself: The sample has other DNA sequences that encode this CDR3 too. The CDR3 coding sequence is TGTGCCACCAGCAGAGACAGGGTGTCTGGAAACACCATATATTTT. This gives the protein CATSRDRVSGNTIYF. The chain is built from TRBV15 and TRBJ1-3; D is perhaps TRBD1 (5 bases). Trimming took off 0 bases at V and 1 base at J, with 7 bases between the two ends. The CDR3 extends over 15 amino acids. Per germline, CDR1 LNHNV and CDR2 YYDKDF (reference sequence).

This chain links TRBV7-9 with TRBJ2-2; 10 bases align to TRBD1. This CDR3 has 17 amino acids. Germline V CDR1 and CDR2: SEHNR, FQNEAQ (reference sequence). J lost 3 bases, V lost 4 bases, and 8 bases had no gene match. This chain's CDR3 is CASSSTTTGGYTGELFF. DNA of the CDR3: TGTGCCAGCAGCTCAACAACGACAGGGGGCTACACCGGGGAGCTGTTTTTT.

The chain links TRBV7-9 to TRBJ2-7; no firm D call. This CDR3 region has 13 residues. The germline gives CDR1 SEHNR, CDR2 FQNEAQ (reference sequence). The V and J ends lost 1 base and 3 bases respectively, with 7 bases between them. The CDR3 here is CASSLDGSYEQYF. The CDR3 DNA follows: TGTGCCAGCAGCTTAGATGGCAGCTACGAGCAGTACTTC. The whole variable domain, remainder taken from reference TRBV7-9 and TRBJ2-7, is DTGVSQNPRHKITKRGQNVTFRCDPISEHNRLYWYRQTLGQGPEFLTYFQNEAQLEKSRLLSDRFSAERPKGSFSTLEIQRTEQGDSAMYLCASSLDGSYEQYFGPGTRLTVT.

This clone has only one observation. The gene calls are TRBV5-6 and TRBJ2-1; 11 bases align to TRBD2. CDR3 size: 14 residues. Germline V gene sequence: CDR1 SGHDT, CDR2 YYEEEE. V trimming: 1 base; J trimming: 7 bases; junction bases outside the gene matches: 1. CDR3 protein: CASSLPSGGNEQFF. The CDR3 DNA reads as TGTGCCAGCAGCTTGCCTAGCGGGGGGAATGAGCAGTTCTTC.

The V call is TRBV27, the J call TRBJ2-7, with 7 positions matching TRBD1. Germline CDR1 MNHEY, CDR2 SMNVEV (reference sequence). The CDR3 totals 16 residues. The V segment lost 6 bases and the J segment 5 bases; nucleotides outside the gene matches: 16. The CDR3 spells CASSPFGQDALHEQYF. CDR3 sequence (DNA): TGTGCCAGCAGCCCCTTTGGACAGGATGCTCTCCACGAGCAGTACTTC.

This chain joins TRBV11-2 and TRBJ1-1; no firm D call. Per germline, CDR1 SGHAT and CDR2 FQNNGV. The CDR3 sequence is 13 residues long. Trimming took off 0 bases at V and 2 bases at J, with 4 bases between the two ends. The CDR3 region has the DNA TGTGCCAGCAGCTTAGATCTCAACACTGAAGCTTTCTTT. Its protein is CASSLDLNTEAFF.

This clone was counted only a few times. The chain has TRBV30 and TRBJ1-6, with 10 bases lining up with TRBD1. The CDR3 is 15 residues long. The V and J ends lost 5 bases and 14 bases, in that order; junction bases with no gene match: 15. Germline loops: CDR1 GTSNPN, CDR2 SVGIG (reference sequence). CDR3 DNA: TGTGCCTGGTCCAACATTCTAGGGACAGGGGCCACCCTCCACTTT. This encodes CAWSNILGTGATLHF. Variable domain in full (rest from reference TRBV30 and TRBJ1-6): SQTIHQWPATLVQPVGSPLSLECTVEGTSNPNLYWYRQAAGRGLQLLFYSVGIGQISSEVPQNLSASRPQDRQFILSSKKLLLSDSGFYLCAWSNILGTGATLHFGNGTRLTVT.

This sequence joins TRBV18 and TRBJ1-1; 10 nucleotides match TRBD1. The CDR3 runs 14 residues. The junction had 5 bases not matched to a gene; V was cut back by 3 bases and J by 7 bases. CDR1 and CDR2 from the germline V gene are KGHSH and LQKENI. CDR3 bases: TGTGCCAGCTCACCGCGACAGGGGGCTGATGAAGCTTTCTTT. Translated: CASSPRQGADEAFF.

V is TRBV5-1 and J is TRBJ1-1; D is perhaps TRBD1 (6 bases). CDR1 and CDR2 (germline): SGHRS, YFSETQ. The CDR3 contains 16 residues. Trimming took 5 bases from V and 2 from J, leaving 19 bases between them. This CDR3 reads CASRDTGKRSNTEAFF. CDR3 nucleotides: TGCGCCAGCAGGGACACAGGGAAGAGGAGCAACACTGAAGCTTTCTTT.

This rearrangement joins TRBV28 to TRBJ1-5; D gene uncertain. Trimming shortened V by 8 bases and J by 3 bases, and 8 bases separated the two germline ends. Germline values: CDR1 MDHEN, CDR2 SYDVKM. This CDR3 is built from 12 residues. The CDR3 loop is CASDMFNQPQHF. DNA of the CDR3: TGTGCCAGCGACATGTTCAATCAGCCCCAGCATTTT. Filled out from reference TRBV28 and TRBJ1-5, the complete variable domain reads DVKVTQSSRYLVKRTGEKVFLECVQDMDHENMFWYRQDPGLGLRLIYFSYDVKMKEKGDIPEGYSVSREKKERFSLILESASTNQTSMYLCASDMFNQPQHFGDGTRLSIL.

The chain joins TRBV27 to TRBJ2-7; D may be TRBD1 (5 bases). The CDR3 covers 13 residues. V lost 6 bases, J lost 7 bases, and 16 bases lay in between. Per germline, CDR1 MNHEY and CDR2 SMNVEV (reference sequence). CDR3 loop: CASSVGGAGEQYF. The CDR3 bases are TGTGCCAGCAGCGTCGGTGGGGCCGGGGAGCAGTACTTC.

This clone was recorded once. The V gene is TRBV6-1, the J gene TRBJ2-7; D may be TRBD1 (6 bases). V lost 3 bases to trimming and J lost 2 bases, with 20 bases between them. This CDR3 spans 17 amino acids. Germline-derived CDR1 and CDR2 are MNHNS and SASEGT. The CDR3 nucleotides are TGTGCCAGCAGTGATGAAGGGGGTCGGAGGCCTACCTACGAGCAGTACTTC. As protein: CASSDEGGRRPTYEQYF.

The chain combines TRBV5-1 with TRBJ2-1, with D unresolved. Trimming took 4 bases from V and 7 from J, leaving 18 bases between them. This CDR3 has 15 residues. CDR1 is SGHRS and CDR2 is YFSETQ in the germline V gene. The CDR3 DNA sequence: TGCGCCAGCAGCCTGAGGTCATATAGTGTGAATGAGCAGTTCTTC. Protein sequence: CASSLRSYSVNEQFF. The full variable domain, rest sourced from reference TRBV5-1 and TRBJ2-1, is KAGVTQTPRYLIKTRGQQVTLSCSPISGHRSVSWYQQTPGQGLQFLFEYFSETQRNKGNFPGRFSGRQFSNSRSEMNVSTLELGDSALYLCASSLRSYSVNEQFFGPGTRLTVL.

This clone is a singleton in its sample. V and J are TRBV7-6 and TRBJ2-5, with D perhaps TRBD2 (5 bases). V gave up 2 bases and J gave up 5 bases, with 15 bases separating them. This CDR3 comprises 15 residues. CDR1 and CDR2 (germline): SGHVS, FNYEAQ. The CDR3 is CASSLFLPGGETQYF. As DNA, the CDR3 is TGTGCCAGCAGCTTATTCCTCCCCGGCGGGGAGACCCAGTACTTC. Variable domain in full (rest from reference TRBV7-6 and TRBJ2-5): GAGVSQSPRYKVTKRGQDVALRCDPISGHVSLYWYRQALGQGPEFLTYFNYEAQQDKSGLPNDRFSAERPEGSISTLTIQRTEQRDSAMYRCASSLFLPGGETQYFGPGTRLLVL.

The chain uses TRBV19 and TRBJ1-1; 10 bases line up with TRBD1. V lost 8 bases and J lost 4; bases outside the gene matches: 4. The CDR3 is 13 residues long. Looked up from germline, CDR1 is LNHDA and CDR2 is SQIVND (reference sequence). The CDR3 region has the DNA TGTGCCAGTGGGACAGGGGCGGCCACTGAAGCTTTCTTT. As protein: CASGTGAATEAFF.

This sequence joins TRBV9 and TRBJ2-2, with TRBD2 matching 7 bases. The junction had 10 bases not matched to a gene; V was cut back by 3 bases and J by 5 bases. The CDR3 spans 16 residues. The V gene's germline CDR1 is SGDLS and CDR2 YYNGEE. DNA for the CDR3: TGTGCCAGCAGCGCGAGACTAGCTCCTGTGACCGGGGAGCTGTTTTTT. It yields the protein CASSARLAPVTGELFF.

The chain has TRBV11-2 and TRBJ2-1, with D maybe TRBD1 (6 bases). CDR1 SGHAT and CDR2 FQNNGV come from the germline V gene. V was cut by 1 base and J by 7 bases, with 20 bases left in between. This CDR3 is 17 amino acids long. CDR3 nucleotides: TGTGCCAGCAGCTTAGTGTCCTCAGGGGAATTTGCAAATGAGCAGTTCTTC. Translation: CASSLVSSGEFANEQFF.